The rows below give T cell receptor beta chains drawn from one sample of a study. TCRdb re-analysed the 5' RACE reads in MiXCR, keeping a single row per CDR3 protein. Counted here are about 10,000 distinct CDR3 sequences, about half occurring once; the ten biggest clones make up about 2.7%. The sample was Tregs sorted from a lymph node. Receptor source: a female donor with breast cancer. Both conserved end residues are part of each CDR3. A D gene is named only where the DNA matches it firmly. The size entry is marked missing in some rows and otherwise reads once, few, many or a size class.

TRBD2,.,TRBJ2-3,TRBV7-8,CASSPTWGRAEDTQYF,TGTGCCAGCAGCCCTACCTGGGGGAGGGCGGAGGATACGCAGTATTTT
TRBD2,.,TRBJ2-5,TRBV27,CASSSLAGGAETQYF,TGTGCCAGCAGTTCGCTAGCGGGAGGGGCAGAGACCCAGTACTTC
TRBD1,.,TRBJ2-7,TRBV11-2,CASSSDRVGAYEQYF,TGTGCCAGCAGTTCCGACAGGGTGGGGGCCTACGAGCAGTACTTC
TRBD1,few,TRBJ2-7,TRBV6-6,CASRTGVGYEQYF,TGTGCCAGCAGGACAGGGGTGGGTTACGAGCAGTACTTC
TRBD2,.,TRBJ2-5,TRBV11-2,CASSLRGASGPKETQYF,TGTGCCAGCAGCTTAAGGGGGGCTAGCGGGCCTAAAGAGACCCAGTACTTC
.,few,TRBJ1-4,TRBV20-1,CSGSIGEKLFF,TGCAGTGGATCAATAGGGGAAAAACTGTTTTTT
.,few,TRBJ1-2,TRBV5-1,CASSLDSSGYGYTF,TGCGCCAGCAGCTTAGACAGTTCTGGCTATGGCTACACCTTC
.,.,TRBJ1-1,TRBV9,CASSVARAGDGTEAFF,TGTGCCAGCAGCGTAGCTCGGGCGGGGGACGGCACTGAAGCTTTCTTT
TRBD1,medium-sized,TRBJ1-1,TRBV6-5,CASSTGGTWTEAFF,TGTGCCAGCAGCACAGGGGGCACGTGGACTGAAGCTTTCTTT
.,.,TRBJ2-1,TRBV5-1,CASSPDGMGYNEQFF,TGCGCCAGCAGCCCCGACGGGATGGGATACAATGAGCAGTTCTTC
.,.,TRBJ1-5,TRBV12-3/TRBV12-4,CASSLIGNQPQHF,TGTGCCAGCAGTTTGATAGGGAATCAGCCCCAGCATTTT
.,.,TRBJ2-7,TRBV29-1,CSVRIGYNEQYF,TGCAGCGTCCGAATAGGGTATAACGAGCAGTACTTC
.,.,TRBJ1-3,TRBV27,CASRNTGRSGNTIYF,TGTGCCAGCAGAAACACAGGGAGATCTGGAAACACCATATATTTT
TRBD1,.,TRBJ2-3,TRBV9,CASKGGQDVPQYF,TGTGCCAGCAAAGGGGGCCAGGATGTGCCGCAGTATTTT
TRBD2,.,TRBJ2-5,TRBV5-4,CASRTTSEETQYF,TGTGCCAGCAGGACAACTAGCGAAGAGACCCAGTACTTC
.,.,TRBJ2-2,TRBV29-1,CSVEFRETGELFF,TGCAGCGTTGAATTCAGGGAGACCGGGGAGCTGTTTTTT
TRBD1,.,TRBJ2-3,TRBV28,CASSFPTGQGAGTQYF,TGTGCCAGCAGTTTTCCCACGGGACAGGGGGCCGGTACGCAGTATTTT
TRBD1,.,TRBJ2-2,TRBV5-1,CASSHQTGINTGELFF,TGCGCCAGCAGCCATCAGACAGGGATTAACACCGGGGAGCTGTTTTTT
TRBD2,.,TRBJ2-3,TRBV20-1,CSASASGGSTDTQYF,TGCAGTGCGAGTGCTAGCGGGGGAAGCACAGATACGCAGTATTTT
.,few,TRBJ1-1,TRBV4-1,CASSQDGLKAFF,TGCGCCAGCAGCCAAGACGGGCTAAAGGCTTTCTTT
.,.,TRBJ2-3,TRBV4-1,CASSQHQTSNQPQYF,TGCGCCAGCAGCCAACACCAGACAAGCAATCAGCCCCAGTATTTT
TRBD1,.,TRBJ2-3,TRBV5-4,CASSPGTGTDTQYF,TGTGCCAGCAGCCCCGGGACAGGTACAGATACGCAGTATTTT
.,.,TRBJ2-3,TRBV28,CASSLSAQGSDTQYF,TGTGCCAGCAGTTTATCAGCGCAGGGGTCCGATACGCAGTATTTT
.,.,TRBJ1-5,TRBV6-5,CASSLSGYSGNQPQHF,TGTGCCAGCAGCCTATCGGGGTACAGTGGCAATCAGCCCCAGCATTTT
TRBD2,.,TRBJ2-7,TRBV6-5,CASSYFSGSYEQYF,TGTGCCAGCAGTTACTTTAGCGGGAGCTACGAGCAGTACTTC
TRBD1,.,TRBJ2-5,TRBV28,CASGRQGYQETQYF,TGTGCCAGCGGGCGACAGGGGTACCAAGAGACCCAGTACTTC
TRBD2,.,TRBJ2-7,TRBV9,CASSVAAGGPSLYF,TGTGCCAGCAGCGTAGCTGCGGGAGGGCCCTCTCTGTACTTC
TRBD1,few,TRBJ2-7,TRBV4-1,CASSQGQGTYEQYF,TGCGCCAGCAGCCAAGGACAGGGAACCTACGAGCAGTACTTC
.,few,TRBJ2-2,TRBV13,CASSLGLATGELFF,TGTGCCAGCAGCTTAGGCCTCGCCACCGGGGAGCTGTTTTTT
TRBD2,.,TRBJ2-2,TRBV5-6,CASSLAIAGGPGLELFF,TGTGCCAGCAGCTTGGCAATAGCGGGAGGGCCCGGACTGGAGCTGTTTTTT
TRBD2,once,TRBJ2-1,TRBV7-6,CVSSPLAGGYHEQFF,TGTGTCAGCAGCCCTTTAGCGGGAGGGTACCATGAGCAGTTCTTC
.,.,TRBJ2-1,TRBV27,CASSRRDSRNEQFF,TGTGCCAGCAGTCGACGGGACTCTCGGAATGAGCAGTTCTTC
.,.,TRBJ1-1,TRBV30,CAWSVYGNTEAFF,TGTGCCTGGAGTGTCTACGGTAACACTGAAGCTTTCTTT
TRBD1,.,TRBJ1-1,TRBV4-1,CASSRASRDSEALF,TGCGCCAGCAGCCGAGCCTCCCGGGACAGTGAAGCTCTCTTT
TRBD2,.,TRBJ2-1,TRBV5-1,CASSLEGLADYNEQFF,TGCGCCAGCAGCTTGGAGGGCCTAGCGGACTACAATGAGCAGTTCTTC
.,.,TRBJ2-7,TRBV12-3/TRBV12-4,CASSPELMNYEQYF,TGTGCCAGCAGCCCGGAACTAATGAACTACGAGCAGTACTTC
.,.,TRBJ2-1,TRBV7-8,CASSSDRLEQFF,TGTGCCAGCAGCTCGGACAGACTTGAGCAGTTCTTC
.,.,TRBJ1-5,TRBV7-9,CASRPKSGESNQPQHF,TGTGCCAGCAGGCCAAAGTCCGGGGAAAGCAATCAGCCCCAGCATTTT
TRBD1,few,TRBJ2-1,TRBV29-1,CSASDREEGEQFF,TGCAGCGCCTCGGACAGGGAAGAAGGTGAGCAGTTCTTC
TRBD2,.,TRBJ2-5,TRBV20-1,CSARDLLAGEGRYF,TGCAGTGCTAGAGATTTACTAGCGGGAGAGGGCCGGTACTTC
.,.,TRBJ1-5,TRBV12-3/TRBV12-4,CASSLVLYQPQHF,TGTGCCAGCAGTTTAGTGCTTTATCAGCCCCAGCATTTT
.,.,TRBJ1-1,TRBV9,CASSVAEKTEAFF,TGTGCCAGCAGCGTAGCGGAGAAGACTGAAGCTTTCTTT
TRBD1,few,TRBJ2-3,TRBV20-1,CSARAQGEPTDTQYF,TGCAGTGCTAGAGCCCAGGGGGAACCCACAGATACGCAGTATTTT
.,once,TRBJ2-2,TRBV5-1,CASSLAGNTGELFF,TGCGCCAGCAGCTTGGCCGGAAACACCGGGGAGCTGTTTTTT
.,.,TRBJ1-2,TRBV4-1,CASSQGRGPGYGYTF,TGCGCCAGCAGCCAAGGTCGGGGGCCTGGCTATGGCTACACTTTC
.,few,TRBJ2-7,TRBV7-3,CASSLYAGIYEQYF,TGTGCCAGCAGCTTATATGCAGGGATTTACGAGCAGTACTTC
.,.,TRBJ2-3,TRBV7-8,CASSLVYTRETQYF,TGTGCCAGCAGCTTAGTCTATACTCGGGAGACGCAGTATTTT
.,.,TRBJ2-4,TRBV7-9,CASSLSGTKNIQYF,TGTGCCAGCAGCTTATCTGGGACCAAAAACATTCAGTACTTC
TRBD2,.,TRBJ2-7,TRBV6-4,CASSRLAGTRSYEQYF,TGTGCCAGCAGTAGACTAGCGGGGACTAGGTCCTACGAGCAGTACTTC
.,.,TRBJ1-1,TRBV27,CASKTTGRNTEAFF,TGTGCCAGCAAGACGACAGGCCGGAACACTGAAGCTTTCTTT
.,.,TRBJ1-2,TRBV27,CASSFNGGGGGYTF,TGTGCCAGCAGTTTTAATGGTGGGGGCGGCGGCTACACCTTC
.,.,TRBJ1-4,TRBV20-1,CSATGLAGIGLFF,TGCAGTGCTACAGGACTAGCGGGAATTGGGCTGTTTTTT
.,.,TRBJ2-3,TRBV5-6,CASSLLLTGRPDTQYF,TGTGCCAGCAGCTTGCTTTTGACAGGTCGTCCAGATACGCAGTATTTT
.,.,TRBJ1-2,TRBV6-5,CAISEGSDRYTF,TGTGCCATCAGTGAGGGGTCGGATCGCTACACCTTC
.,.,TRBJ1-2,TRBV4-1,CDSSQDMGRYYGYTF,TGCGACAGCAGCCAAGACATGGGTCGCTACTATGGCTACACCTTC